This T cell receptor beta chain derives from a study of T cell responses to AZD1222 COVID-19 vaccine. Study conclusions and caveats: A mostly white British donor set with more females was recruited, and clonal diversity was possibly underestimated. A rise in Spike-specific TCR breadth and depth followed two AZD1222 doses. Regions 160-218 and 743-854 held dominance among vaccine-associated CD4 TCRs, which spanned spike.

Worth noting for this clone: The antigen is undetermined.

Assay used: immunoSEQ multiplex PCR; TCRdb lists only in-frame clones, some missing. The sample comprises fewer than 300,000 clones, approximately 93% of which are singletons, and approximately 0.52% rests with the top ten. The TCR comes from an adult in good health. Sequencing was performed on peripheral blood, taken on day 0 of AZD1222 vaccination.

The CDR3 reads CAREREDPPDTQYF. CDR3 bases: TGTGCCAGAGAGCGGGAGGACCCTCCCGATACGCAGTATTTT. The chain links TRBV9 to TRBJ2-3, with 9 bases aligning to TRBD2. Germline lookup yields CDR1 SGDLS and CDR2 YYNGEE. V lost 8 bases to trimming and J lost 6 bases; unmatched junction nucleotides: 10. CDR3 size: 14 residues.